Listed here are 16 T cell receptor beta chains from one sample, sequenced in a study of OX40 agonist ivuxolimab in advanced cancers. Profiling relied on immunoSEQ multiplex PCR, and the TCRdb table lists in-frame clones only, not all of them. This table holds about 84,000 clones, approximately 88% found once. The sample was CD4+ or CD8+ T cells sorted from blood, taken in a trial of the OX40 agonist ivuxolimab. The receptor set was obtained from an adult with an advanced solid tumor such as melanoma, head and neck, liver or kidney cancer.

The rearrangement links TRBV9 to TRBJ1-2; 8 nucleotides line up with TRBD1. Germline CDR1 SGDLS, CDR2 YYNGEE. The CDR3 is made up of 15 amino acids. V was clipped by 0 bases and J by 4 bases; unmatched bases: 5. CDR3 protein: CASSVGGDRLYGYTF. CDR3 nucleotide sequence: TGTGCCAGCAGCGTAGGGGGGGACAGGCTCTATGGCTACACCTTC.

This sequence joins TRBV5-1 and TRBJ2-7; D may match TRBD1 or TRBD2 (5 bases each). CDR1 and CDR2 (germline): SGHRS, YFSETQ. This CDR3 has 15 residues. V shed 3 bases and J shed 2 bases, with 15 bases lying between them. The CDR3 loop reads CASSSGEGKAYEQYF. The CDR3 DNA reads TGCGCCAGCAGCTCGGGTGAGGGGAAGGCCTACGAGCAGTACTTC.

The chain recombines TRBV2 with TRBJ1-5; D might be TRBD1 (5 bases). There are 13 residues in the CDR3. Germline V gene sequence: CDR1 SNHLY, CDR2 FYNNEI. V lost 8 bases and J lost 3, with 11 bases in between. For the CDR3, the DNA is TGTGCCAGCGGACCAGGGAACAATCAGCCCCAGCATTTT. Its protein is CASGPGNNQPQHF. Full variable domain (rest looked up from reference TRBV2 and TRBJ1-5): EPEVTQTPSHQVTQMGQEVILRCVPISNHLYFYWYRQILGQKVEFLVSFYNNEISEKSEIFDDQFSVERPDGSNFTLKIRSTKLEDSAMYFCASGPGNNQPQHFGDGTRLSIL.

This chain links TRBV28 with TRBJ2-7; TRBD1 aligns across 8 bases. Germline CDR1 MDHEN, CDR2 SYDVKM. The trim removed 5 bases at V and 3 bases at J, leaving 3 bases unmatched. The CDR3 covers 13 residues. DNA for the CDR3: TGTGCCAGCAGTAGGGGACAGGTCTACGAGCAGTACTTC. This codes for CASSRGQVYEQYF.

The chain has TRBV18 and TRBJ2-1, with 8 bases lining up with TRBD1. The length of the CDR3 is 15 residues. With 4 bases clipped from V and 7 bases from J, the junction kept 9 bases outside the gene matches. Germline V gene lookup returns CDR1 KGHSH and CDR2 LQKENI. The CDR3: CASSHGQGTGNEQFF. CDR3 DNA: TGTGCCAGCTCACACGGACAGGGCACTGGGAATGAGCAGTTCTTC.

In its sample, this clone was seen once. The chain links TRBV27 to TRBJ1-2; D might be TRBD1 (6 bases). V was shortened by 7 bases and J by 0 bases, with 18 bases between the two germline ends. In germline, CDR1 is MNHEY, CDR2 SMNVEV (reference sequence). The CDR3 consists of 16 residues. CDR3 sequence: CASKKSGASPNYGYTF. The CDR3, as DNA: TGTGCCAGCAAGAAATCGGGGGCCTCCCCTAACTATGGCTACACCTTC.

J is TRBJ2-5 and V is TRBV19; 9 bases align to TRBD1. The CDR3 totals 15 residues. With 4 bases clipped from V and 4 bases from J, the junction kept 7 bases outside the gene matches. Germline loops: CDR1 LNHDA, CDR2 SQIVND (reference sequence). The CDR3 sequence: CASSTSRQGGETQYF. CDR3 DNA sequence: TGTGCCAGTAGTACTTCCCGACAGGGGGGAGAGACCCAGTACTTC.

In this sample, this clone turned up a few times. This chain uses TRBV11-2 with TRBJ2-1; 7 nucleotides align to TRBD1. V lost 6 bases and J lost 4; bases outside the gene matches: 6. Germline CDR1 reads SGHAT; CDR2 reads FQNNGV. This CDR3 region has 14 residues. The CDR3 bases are TGTGCCAGCAGGGACAGGCGATTTTACAATGAGCAGTTCTTC. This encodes CASRDRRFYNEQFF.

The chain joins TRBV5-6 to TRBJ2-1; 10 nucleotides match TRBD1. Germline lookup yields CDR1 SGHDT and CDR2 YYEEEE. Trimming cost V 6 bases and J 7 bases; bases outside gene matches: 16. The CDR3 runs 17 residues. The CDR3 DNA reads TGTGCCAGCAAATTCGGACAGGGGGAAACTAGAAGTAATGAGCAGTTCTTC. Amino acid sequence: CASKFGQGETRSNEQFF.

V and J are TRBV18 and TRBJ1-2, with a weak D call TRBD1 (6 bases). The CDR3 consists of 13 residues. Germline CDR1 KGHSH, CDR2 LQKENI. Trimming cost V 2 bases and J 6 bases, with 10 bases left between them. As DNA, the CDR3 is TGTGCCAGCTCACCAGACAGGTCGAATGGCTACACCTTC. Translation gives CASSPDRSNGYTF.

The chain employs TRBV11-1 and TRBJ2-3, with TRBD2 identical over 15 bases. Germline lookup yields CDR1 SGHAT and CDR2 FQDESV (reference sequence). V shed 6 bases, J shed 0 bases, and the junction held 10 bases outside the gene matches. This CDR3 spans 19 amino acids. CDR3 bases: TGTGCCAGCAGGCCCGGGACTAGCGGGGGGCGACCCAGCACAGATACGCAGTATTTT. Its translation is CASRPGTSGGRPSTDTQYF.

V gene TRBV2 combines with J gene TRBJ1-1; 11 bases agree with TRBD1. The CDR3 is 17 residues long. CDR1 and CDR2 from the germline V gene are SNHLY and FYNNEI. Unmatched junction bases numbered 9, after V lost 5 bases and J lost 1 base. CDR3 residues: CASSFYRTGGANTEAFF. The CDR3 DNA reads TGTGCCAGCAGTTTTTACCGGACAGGGGGCGCGAACACTGAAGCTTTCTTT.

The CDR3: CASSSPLGGRYNEQFF. The CDR3 DNA reads as TGTGCCAGCAGTTCCCCCCTTGGCGGGAGATACAATGAGCAGTTCTTC. The chain is built from TRBV27 and TRBJ2-1; 7 nucleotides line up with TRBD2. Germline CDR1 and CDR2: MNHEY and SMNVEV (reference sequence). V lost 4 bases to trimming and J lost 4 bases; unmatched junction nucleotides: 10. The CDR3 contains 16 residues.

CDR3 sequence: CASSSSGVKPGEQFF. CDR3 in DNA: TGTGCCAGCAGTTCTAGCGGGGTCAAGCCTGGTGAGCAGTTCTTC. The gene calls are TRBV27 and TRBJ2-1; TRBD2 aligns across 9 bases. The CDR3 loop spans 15 amino acids. V was pared by 4 bases and J by 9 bases, with 10 bases of the junction left unmatched. Germline CDR1 and CDR2: MNHEY and SMNVEV (reference sequence).

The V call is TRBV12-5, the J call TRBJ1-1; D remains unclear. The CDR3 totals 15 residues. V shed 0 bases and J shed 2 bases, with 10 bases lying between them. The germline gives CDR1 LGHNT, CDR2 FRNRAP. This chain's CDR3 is CASGLVPGLNTEAFF. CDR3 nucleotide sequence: TGTGCTAGTGGTTTGGTACCGGGGTTAAACACTGAAGCTTTCTTT.

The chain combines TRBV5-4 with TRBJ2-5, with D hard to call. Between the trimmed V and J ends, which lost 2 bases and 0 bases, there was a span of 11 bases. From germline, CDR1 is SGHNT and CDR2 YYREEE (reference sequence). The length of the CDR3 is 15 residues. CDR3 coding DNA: TGTGCCAGCAGCTTATTGACCCAGTACCAAGAGACCCAGTACTTC. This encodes CASSLLTQYQETQYF. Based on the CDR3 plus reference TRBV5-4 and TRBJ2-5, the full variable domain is ETGVTQSPTHLIKTRGQQVTLRCSSQSGHNTVSWYQQALGQGPQFIFQYYREEENGRGNFPPRFSGLQFPNYSSELNVNALELDDSALYLCASSLLTQYQETQYFGPGTRLLVL.